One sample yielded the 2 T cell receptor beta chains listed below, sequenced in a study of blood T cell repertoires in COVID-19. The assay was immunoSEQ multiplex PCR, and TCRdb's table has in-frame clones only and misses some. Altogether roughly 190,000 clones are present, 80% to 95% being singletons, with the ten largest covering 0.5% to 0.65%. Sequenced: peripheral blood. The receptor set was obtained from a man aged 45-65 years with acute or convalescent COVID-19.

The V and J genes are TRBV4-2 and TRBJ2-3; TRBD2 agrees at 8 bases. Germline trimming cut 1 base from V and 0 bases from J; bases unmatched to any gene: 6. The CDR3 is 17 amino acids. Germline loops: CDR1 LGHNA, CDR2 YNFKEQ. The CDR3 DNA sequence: TGTGCCAGCAGCCAAGCACTAGCGGTAACTAGCACAGATACGCAGTATTTT. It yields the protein CASSQALAVTSTDTQYF.

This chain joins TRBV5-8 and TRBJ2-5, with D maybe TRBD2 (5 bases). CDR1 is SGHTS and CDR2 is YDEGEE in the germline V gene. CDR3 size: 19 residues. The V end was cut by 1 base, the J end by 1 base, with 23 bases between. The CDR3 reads CASSLFVITRAAPQETQYF. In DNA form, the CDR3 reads TGTGCCAGCAGCTTGTTTGTTATTACGCGGGCCGCACCCCAAGAGACCCAGTACTTC.